Listed here is a single TCR beta chain. Profiling relied on immunoSEQ multiplex PCR, and the TCRdb table lists in-frame clones only, not all of them. The sample yields approximately 240,000 clones, under 95% seen once. Germline V gene lookup returns CDR1 MGHRA and CDR2 YSYEKL. The CDR3 covers 15 residues. The junction had 4 bases not matched to a gene; V was cut back by 2 bases and J by 3 bases. This specimen comes from a study of blood T cell repertoires in COVID-19. Two negative PCRs, clearance, or symptom resolution had been documented for recovered Cohort 3 donors. Sample: PBMCs or T cells enriched from blood (not recorded which). The sequence was collected from a woman in her late teens or twenties who had recovered from COVID-19. This rearrangement joins TRBV4-1 to TRBJ2-1, with 7 nucleotides matching TRBD2. CDR3 nucleotide sequence: TGCGCCAGCAGCCAAACCGGGACTAACTACAATGAGCAGTTCTTC. This encodes CASSQTGTNYNEQFF.